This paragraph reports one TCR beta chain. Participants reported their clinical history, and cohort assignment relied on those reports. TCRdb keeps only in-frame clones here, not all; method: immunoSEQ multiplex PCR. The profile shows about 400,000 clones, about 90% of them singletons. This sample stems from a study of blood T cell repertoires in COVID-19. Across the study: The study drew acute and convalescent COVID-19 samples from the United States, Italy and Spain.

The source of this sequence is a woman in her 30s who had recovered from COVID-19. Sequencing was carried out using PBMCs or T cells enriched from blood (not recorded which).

CDR3 residues: CASSRYQRGARTGELFF. In DNA form, the CDR3 reads TGTGCCAGCAGCCGATACCAGCGGGGGGCCCGAACCGGGGAGCTGTTTTTT. The V gene is TRBV6-6, the J gene TRBJ2-2; 9 bases are a match to TRBD2. Germline V gene data show CDR1 as MNHNY and CDR2 as SVGAGI (reference sequence). The CDR3 is 17 amino acids. Trimming took 6 bases from V and 5 from J; bases not matched to a gene: 13.